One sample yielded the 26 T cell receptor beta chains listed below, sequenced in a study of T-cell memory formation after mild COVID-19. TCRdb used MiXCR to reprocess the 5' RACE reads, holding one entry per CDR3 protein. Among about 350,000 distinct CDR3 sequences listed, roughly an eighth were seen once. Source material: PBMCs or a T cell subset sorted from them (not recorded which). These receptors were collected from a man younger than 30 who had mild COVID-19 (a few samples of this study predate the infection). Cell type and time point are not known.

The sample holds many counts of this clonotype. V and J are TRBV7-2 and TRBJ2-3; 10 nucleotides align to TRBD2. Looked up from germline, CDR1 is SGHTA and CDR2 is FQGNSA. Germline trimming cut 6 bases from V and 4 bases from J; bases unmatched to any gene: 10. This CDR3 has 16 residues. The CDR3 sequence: CASRTQASGGADTQYF. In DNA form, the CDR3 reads TGTGCCAGCAGAACTCAAGCTAGCGGGGGTGCAGATACGCAGTATTTT.

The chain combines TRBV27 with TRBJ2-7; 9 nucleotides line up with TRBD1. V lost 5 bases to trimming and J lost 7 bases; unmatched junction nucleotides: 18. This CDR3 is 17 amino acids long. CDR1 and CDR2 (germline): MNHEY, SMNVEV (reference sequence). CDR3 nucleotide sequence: TGTGCCAGCAGTCCTAGGGACAGGGTTGTGCCTGGGACGGAGCAGTACTTC. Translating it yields CASSPRDRVVPGTEQYF.

The CDR3 spells CASSPGRRTDTQYF. For the CDR3, the DNA is TGTGCCAGCAGCCCGGGGCGGCGCACAGATACGCAGTATTTT. The chain uses TRBV5-4 and TRBJ2-3, with D perhaps TRBD1 or TRBD2 (5 bases each). Germline CDR1 is SGHNT and CDR2 is YYREEE (reference sequence). Trimming cost V 4 bases and J 1 base, with 10 bases left between them. The CDR3 length is 14 residues.

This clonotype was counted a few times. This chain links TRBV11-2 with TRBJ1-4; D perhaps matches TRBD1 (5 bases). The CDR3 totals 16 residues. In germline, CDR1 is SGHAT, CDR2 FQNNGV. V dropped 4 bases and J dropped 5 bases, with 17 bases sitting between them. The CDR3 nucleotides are TGTGCCAGCAGCTATTCACCGTCGACAGTGAATGAAAAACTGTTTTTT. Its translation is CASSYSPSTVNEKLFF.

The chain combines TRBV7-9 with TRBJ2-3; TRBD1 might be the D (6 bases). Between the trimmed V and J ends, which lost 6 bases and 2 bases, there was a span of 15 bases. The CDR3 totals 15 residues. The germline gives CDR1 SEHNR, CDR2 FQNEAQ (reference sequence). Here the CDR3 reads CASRGSGDLTDTQYF. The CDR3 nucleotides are TGTGCCAGCAGGGGTTCAGGGGACCTCACAGATACGCAGTATTTT.

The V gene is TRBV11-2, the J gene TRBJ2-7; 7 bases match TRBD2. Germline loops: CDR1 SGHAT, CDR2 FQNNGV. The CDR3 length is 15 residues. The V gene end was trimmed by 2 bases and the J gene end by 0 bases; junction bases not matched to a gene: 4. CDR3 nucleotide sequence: TGTGCCAGCAGCTTACTGCTAGCGGACTCCTACGAGCAGTACTTC. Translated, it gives CASSLLLADSYEQYF.

In nucleotides, the CDR3 is TGTGCCAGCAGCTTAGGTCCCGGGACAGGGGTCCTCAATGAGCAGTTCTTC. Protein: CASSLGPGTGVLNEQFF. V and J are TRBV7-8 and TRBJ2-1; 10 nucleotides align to TRBD1. This CDR3 is 17 amino acids long. Germline CDR1 and CDR2: SGHVS and FQNEAQ. The J segment lost 6 bases and the V segment lost 1 base, leaving 9 bases of the junction unmatched.

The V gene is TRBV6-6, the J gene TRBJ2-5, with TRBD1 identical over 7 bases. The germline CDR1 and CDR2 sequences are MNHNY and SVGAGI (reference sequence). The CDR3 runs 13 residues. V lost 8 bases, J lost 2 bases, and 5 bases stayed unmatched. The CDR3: CASVGTEQETQYF. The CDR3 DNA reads TGTGCCAGCGTTGGGACAGAGCAAGAGACCCAGTACTTC.

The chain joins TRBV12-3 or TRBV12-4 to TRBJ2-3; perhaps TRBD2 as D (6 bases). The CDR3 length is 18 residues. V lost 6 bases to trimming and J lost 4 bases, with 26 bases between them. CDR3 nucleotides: TGTGCCAGCAGACTAGGCGGGGCTGCACCCGCCCGGGCAGATACGCAGTATTTT. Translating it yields CASRLGGAAPARADTQYF.

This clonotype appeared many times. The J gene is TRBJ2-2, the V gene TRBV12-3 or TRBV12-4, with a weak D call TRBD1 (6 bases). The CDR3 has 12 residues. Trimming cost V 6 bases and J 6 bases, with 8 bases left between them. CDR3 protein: CASSQGSGELFF. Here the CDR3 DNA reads TGTGCCAGCAGCCAGGGGTCCGGGGAGCTGTTTTTT.

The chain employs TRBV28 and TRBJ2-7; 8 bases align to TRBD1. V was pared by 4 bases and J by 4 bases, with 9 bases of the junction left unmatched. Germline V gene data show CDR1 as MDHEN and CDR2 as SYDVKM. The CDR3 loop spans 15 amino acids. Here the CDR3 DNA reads TGTGCCAGCAGTTCCCCCGGTCAGGGGGCATACGAGCAGTACGTC. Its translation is CASSSPGQGAYEQYV.

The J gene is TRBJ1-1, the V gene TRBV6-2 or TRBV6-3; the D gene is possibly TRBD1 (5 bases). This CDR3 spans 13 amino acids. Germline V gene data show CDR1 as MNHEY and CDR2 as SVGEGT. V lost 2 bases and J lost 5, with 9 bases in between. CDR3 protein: CASSYQGGTEAFF. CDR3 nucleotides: TGTGCCAGCAGTTACCAGGGTGGGACTGAAGCTTTCTTT.

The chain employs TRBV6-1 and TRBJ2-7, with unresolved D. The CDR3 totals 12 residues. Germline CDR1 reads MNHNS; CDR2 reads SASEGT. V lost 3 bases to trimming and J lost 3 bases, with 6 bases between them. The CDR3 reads CASSESVYEQYV. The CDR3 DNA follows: TGTGCCAGCAGTGAGTCGGTCTACGAGCAGTACGTC.

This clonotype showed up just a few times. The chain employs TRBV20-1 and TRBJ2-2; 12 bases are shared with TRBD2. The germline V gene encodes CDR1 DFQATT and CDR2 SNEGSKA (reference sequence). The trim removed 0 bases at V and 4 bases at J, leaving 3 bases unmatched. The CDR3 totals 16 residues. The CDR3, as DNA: TGCAGTGCTAGAGACCCGACTAGCGGGGGCACCGGGGAGCTGTTTTTT. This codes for CSARDPTSGGTGELFF.

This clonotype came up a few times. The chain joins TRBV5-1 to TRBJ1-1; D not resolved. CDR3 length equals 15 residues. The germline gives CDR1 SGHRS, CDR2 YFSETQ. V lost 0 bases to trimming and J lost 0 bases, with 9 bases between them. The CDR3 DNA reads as TGCGCCAGCAGCTTGGGCTCCAGCCTGAACACTGAAGCTTTCTTT. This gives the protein CASSLGSSLNTEAFF.

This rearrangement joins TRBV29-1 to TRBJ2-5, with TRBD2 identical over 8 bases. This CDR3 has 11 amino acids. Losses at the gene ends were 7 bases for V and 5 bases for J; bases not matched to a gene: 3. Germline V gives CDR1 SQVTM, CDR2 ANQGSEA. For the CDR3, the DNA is TGCAGCGCGGGAGGGCAGGAGACCCAGTACTTC. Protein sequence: CSAGGQETQYF.

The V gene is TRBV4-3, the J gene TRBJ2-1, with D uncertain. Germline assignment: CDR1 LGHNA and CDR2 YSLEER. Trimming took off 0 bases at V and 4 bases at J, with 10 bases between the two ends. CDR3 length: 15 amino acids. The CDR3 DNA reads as TGCGCCAGCAGCCAAGACAGGTCTGGGTACAATGAGCAGTTCTTC. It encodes CASSQDRSGYNEQFF.

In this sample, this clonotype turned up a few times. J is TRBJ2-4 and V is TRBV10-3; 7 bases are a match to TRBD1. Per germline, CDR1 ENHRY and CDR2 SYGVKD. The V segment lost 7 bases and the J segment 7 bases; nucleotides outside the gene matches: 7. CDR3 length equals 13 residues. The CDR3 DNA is TGTGCCATCAAGGGGACAGACCTTAACATTCAGTACTTC. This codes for CAIKGTDLNIQYF.

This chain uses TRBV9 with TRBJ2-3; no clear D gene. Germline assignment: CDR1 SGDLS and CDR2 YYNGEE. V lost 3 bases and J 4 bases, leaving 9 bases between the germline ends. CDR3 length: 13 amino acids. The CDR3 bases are TGTGCCAGCAGCGCGAGACCTCCAGATACGCAGTATTTT. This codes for CASSARPPDTQYF.

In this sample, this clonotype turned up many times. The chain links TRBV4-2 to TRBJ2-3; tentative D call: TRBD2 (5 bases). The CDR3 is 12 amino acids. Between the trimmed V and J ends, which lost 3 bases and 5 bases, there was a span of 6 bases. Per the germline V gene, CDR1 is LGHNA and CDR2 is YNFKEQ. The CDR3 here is CASSQREDTQYF. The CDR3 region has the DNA TGTGCCAGCAGCCAGAGGGAAGATACGCAGTATTTT.

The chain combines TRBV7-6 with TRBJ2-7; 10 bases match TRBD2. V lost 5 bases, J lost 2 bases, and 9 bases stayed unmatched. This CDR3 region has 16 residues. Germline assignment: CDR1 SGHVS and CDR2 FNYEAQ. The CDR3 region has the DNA TGTGCCAGCAGCCCTCGGCGAGCGGGAGGGGCCTACGAGCAGTACTTC. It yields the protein CASSPRRAGGAYEQYF.

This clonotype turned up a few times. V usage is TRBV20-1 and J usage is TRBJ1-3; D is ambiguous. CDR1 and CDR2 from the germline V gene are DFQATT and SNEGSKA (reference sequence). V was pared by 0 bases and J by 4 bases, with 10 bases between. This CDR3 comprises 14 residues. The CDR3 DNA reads TGCAGTGCTAGAGATCAGCAGCCAGGAAACACCATATATTTT. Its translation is CSARDQQPGNTIYF.

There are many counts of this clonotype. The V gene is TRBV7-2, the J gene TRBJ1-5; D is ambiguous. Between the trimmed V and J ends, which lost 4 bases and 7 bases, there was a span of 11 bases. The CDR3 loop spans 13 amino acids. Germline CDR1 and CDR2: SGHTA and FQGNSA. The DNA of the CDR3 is TGTGCCAGCAGCTCCCTAGCCGGACAGCCCCAGCATTTT. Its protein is CASSSLAGQPQHF. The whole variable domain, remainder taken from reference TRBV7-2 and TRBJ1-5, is GAGVSQSPSNKVTEKGKDVELRCDPISGHTALYWYRQSLGQGLEFLIYFQGNSAPDKSGLPSDRFSAERTGGSVSTLTIQRTQQEDSAVYLCASSSLAGQPQHFGDGTRLSIL.

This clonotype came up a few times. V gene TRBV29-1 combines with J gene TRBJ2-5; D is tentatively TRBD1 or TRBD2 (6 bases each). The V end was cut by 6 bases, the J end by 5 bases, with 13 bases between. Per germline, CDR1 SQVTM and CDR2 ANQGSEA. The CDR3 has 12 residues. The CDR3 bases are TGCAGCGTGGGCCCGGGGGCCGAGACCCAGTACTTC. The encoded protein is CSVGPGAETQYF.

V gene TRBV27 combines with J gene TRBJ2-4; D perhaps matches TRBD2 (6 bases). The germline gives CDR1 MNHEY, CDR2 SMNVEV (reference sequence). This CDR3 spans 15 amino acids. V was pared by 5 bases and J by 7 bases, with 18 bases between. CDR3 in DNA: TGTGCCAGCAGTCCCAAAGGGAGCGCGGGGAACATTCAGTACTTC. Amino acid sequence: CASSPKGSAGNIQYF.

The CDR3 DNA reads TGTGCCAGCAGCGAAGTGAGTTCACCCCTCCACTTT. Translated: CASSEVSSPLHF. The chain couples TRBV6-5 to TRBJ1-6; D gene ambiguous. The germline V and J ends were trimmed by 6 bases and 9 bases, with 9 bases remaining between them. This CDR3 has 12 amino acids. In germline, CDR1 is MNHEY, CDR2 SVGAGI.